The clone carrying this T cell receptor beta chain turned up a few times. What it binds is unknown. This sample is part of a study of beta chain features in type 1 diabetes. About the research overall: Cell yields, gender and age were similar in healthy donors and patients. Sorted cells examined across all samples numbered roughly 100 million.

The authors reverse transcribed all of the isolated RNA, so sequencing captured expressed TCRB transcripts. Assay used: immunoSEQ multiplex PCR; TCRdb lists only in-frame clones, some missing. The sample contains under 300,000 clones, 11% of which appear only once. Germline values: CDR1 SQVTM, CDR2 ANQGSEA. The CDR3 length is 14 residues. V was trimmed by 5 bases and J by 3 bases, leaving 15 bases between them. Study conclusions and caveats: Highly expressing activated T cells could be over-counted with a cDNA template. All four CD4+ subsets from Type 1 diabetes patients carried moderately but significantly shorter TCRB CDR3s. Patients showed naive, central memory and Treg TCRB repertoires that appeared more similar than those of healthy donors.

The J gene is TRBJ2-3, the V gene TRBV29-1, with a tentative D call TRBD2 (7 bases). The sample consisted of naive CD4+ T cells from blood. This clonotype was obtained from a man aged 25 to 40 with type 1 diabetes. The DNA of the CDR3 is TGCAGCGTTCTGGGGGGGCAGGGGACAGATACGCAGTATTTT. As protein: CSVLGGQGTDTQYF.